This is a list of T cell receptor beta chains from one sample in a study of radiation and T cells in renal cell carcinoma. The table came from immunoSEQ multiplex PCR; TCRdb's copy has only in-frame clones and leaves some out. The sample contains fewer than 90,000 clones, about 86% of which appear only once. The sequencing used blood, collected from a patient whose treatment included radiotherapy and nephrectomy. Every receptor here comes from a woman between 50 and 59 years old with renal cell carcinoma. Both conserved end residues are part of each CDR3. The order of the fields is clone size, J gene, CDR3 length, D gene, V gene, CDR3 DNA, CDR3 protein. D genes are given only for firm matches. Some rows mark clone size as missing; the rest say once, few, many or name a class of expanded clone.

-	TRBJ2-3	14	-	TRBV29-1	TGCAGCGTTGCGTCCGGAGGCCCCTCTGATACGCAGTATTTT	CSVASGGPSDTQYF
-	TRBJ1-2	16	TRBD1	TRBV7-8	TGTGCCAGCAGACTCACGGCAACAGGGGGCATCTATGGCTACACCTTC	CASRLTATGGIYGYTF
-	TRBJ2-7	15	-	TRBV6-5	TGTGCCAGCCATAGAAGTGTCAGGGGACACTACGAGCAGTACTTC	CASHRSVRGHYEQYF
-	TRBJ1-2	17	TRBD1	TRBV10-2	TGCGCCAGCAGTGAAGGCGGGACAGGGGTTGGGAGGGGTGGCTACACCTTC	CASSEGGTGVGRGGYTF
-	TRBJ1-3	15	-	TRBV9	TGTGCCAGCAGCGCCCAGCAGAGCTCTGGAAACACCATATATTTT	CASSAQQSSGNTIYF
-	TRBJ1-3	16	-	TRBV30	TGTGCCTGGAGTCCTGGGACGGTTCTCTCTGGAAACACCATATATTTT	CAWSPGTVLSGNTIYF
-	TRBJ1-1	14	TRBD1	TRBV11-2	TGTGCCAGCAGCTCCCTACAGGGGGCCCCTGAAGCTTTCTTT	CASSSLQGAPEAFF
-	TRBJ1-1	16	-	TRBV5-4	TGCGCCAGCAGCCAAGATCCCCGACTCATGAACACTGAAGCTTTCTTT	CASSQDPRLMNTEAFF
-	TRBJ2-1	15	-	TRBV4-3	TGCGCCAGCAGCGACCGCTTCGGATCGGGCAATGAGCAGTTCTTC	CASSDRFGSGNEQFF
-	TRBJ2-3	17	TRBD2	TRBV14	TGTGCCAGCAGCCCGTGGCTAGCGGGGGCAATTACAGATACGCAGTATTTT	CASSPWLAGAITDTQYF
-	TRBJ2-1	16	TRBD2	TRBV4-2	TGTGCCAGCAGCCCCTGGACGTCGGGAGGAGGGGATGAGCAGTTCTTC	CASSPWTSGGGDEQFF
-	TRBJ2-3	14	TRBD1	TRBV29-1	TGCAGCGTTACCGGGACAGGGAAGACAGATACGCAGTATTTT	CSVTGTGKTDTQYF
once	TRBJ2-2	14	-	TRBV5-4	TGTGCCAGCAGCGATACTGGGAACACCGGGGAGCTGTTTTTT	CASSDTGNTGELFF
few	TRBJ2-7	12	-	TRBV7-2	TGTGCCAGCGGTGCGCCGAGGGGGGAGCAGTACTTC	CASGAPRGEQYF
-	TRBJ1-6	13	-	TRBV7-2	TGTGCCAGCAGCTTAGACGGGAATTCACCCCTCCACTTT	CASSLDGNSPLHF
-	TRBJ2-5	15	TRBD2	TRBV5-1	TGCGCCAGCAGCTTGGTAGCGGGAGAGGGGGAGACCCAGTACTTC	CASSLVAGEGETQYF
-	TRBJ1-4	16	TRBD1	TRBV2	TGTGCCAGCAGTGACCGGGACAGGGGAGATAATGAAAAACTGTTTTTT	CASSDRDRGDNEKLFF
-	TRBJ1-2	16	-	TRBV5-6	TGTGCCAGCAGCTCAAGGGTCCTATCAACTAACTATGGCTACACCTTC	CASSSRVLSTNYGYTF
-	TRBJ1-1	14	-	TRBV7-2	TGTGCCAGCAGCTTAGGTGGGGAGGAGACTGAAGCTTTCTTT	CASSLGGEETEAFF
-	TRBJ1-2	13	-	TRBV7-9	TGTGCCAGCAGCCAGACCGGTGGCTATGGCTACACCTTC	CASSQTGGYGYTF
-	TRBJ1-1	16	TRBD1	TRBV7-2	TGTGCCAGCAGCTCGAAGACAGGGGCTGAGAACACTGAAGCTTTCTTT	CASSSKTGAENTEAFF
-	TRBJ1-5	15	-	TRBV15	TGTGCCACCAGCAGACCTCATAGTAGCAATCAGCCCCAGCATTTT	CATSRPHSSNQPQHF
-	TRBJ1-6	15	-	TRBV29-1	TGCAGCGTCGCCGACAGTTCAGACTATAATTCACCCCTCCACTTT	CSVADSSDYNSPLHF
-	TRBJ2-5	15	-	TRBV7-2	TGTGCCAGCAGCCGCCAGTTATTAGTGGGCGAGACCCAGTACTTC	CASSRQLLVGETQYF
-	TRBJ2-5	14	-	TRBV5-1	TGCGCCAGCAGACGGGACTCCTCCCAAGAGACCCAGTACTTC	CASRRDSSQETQYF
once	TRBJ1-4	16	TRBD1	TRBV7-2	TGTGCCAGCATCCAAGGGCCGGGACAGGGTCATGAAAAACTGTTTTTT	CASIQGPGQGHEKLFF
-	TRBJ1-6	14	TRBD1	TRBV2	TGTGCCAGCAGAGGGAGACAGGGGAATTCACCCCTCCACTTT	CASRGRQGNSPLHF
-	TRBJ1-5	14	TRBD1	TRBV4-2	TGTGCCAGCAGCCGAGACAGGGGGACTCAGCCCCAGCATTTT	CASSRDRGTQPQHF
-	TRBJ2-7	15	TRBD2	TRBV18	TGTGCCAGCTCACCATCTGCGGGAGGGCCTCGGGAGCAGTACTTC	CASSPSAGGPREQYF
-	TRBJ2-3	15	TRBD1	TRBV19	TGTGCCAGTAGTCCGGGACAGGGGGCGGGGGATACGCAGTATTTT	CASSPGQGAGDTQYF
-	TRBJ2-5	14	TRBD1	TRBV5-1	TGCGCCAGCAGCCAGGGGACAGCCCAAGAGACCCAGTACTTC	CASSQGTAQETQYF
-	TRBJ2-1	14	-	TRBV5-4	TGTGCCAGCAGCCCTCAGGGGTATTACAATGAGCAGTTCTTC	CASSPQGYYNEQFF
-	TRBJ2-2	15	-	TRBV7-9	TGTGCCAGCAGCCGGACACTAATGGGCACCGGGGAGCTGTTTTTT	CASSRTLMGTGELFF
-	TRBJ2-7	14	-	TRBV5-5	TGTGCCAGCTTCCCCCTGGGTGAGTCCTACGAGCAGTACTTC	CASFPLGESYEQYF
-	TRBJ2-3	12	-	TRBV5-1	TGCGCCAGCAGCTTGCCGGCAGATACGCAGTATTTT	CASSLPADTQYF
few	TRBJ1-2	13	TRBD1	TRBV7-9	TGTGCCAGCAGCTTAAGGTCAGGGGGTGGCTACACCTTC	CASSLRSGGGYTF
-	TRBJ2-5	15	TRBD2	TRBV4-1	TGCGCCAGCAGCCAAGGACTAGCGGGGGGAAAGACCCAGTACTTC	CASSQGLAGGKTQYF
-	TRBJ2-7	12	-	TRBV10-3	TGTGCCATCAGTGGAACCACCTACGAGCAGTACTTC	CAISGTTYEQYF
-	TRBJ2-7	13	TRBD1	TRBV7-8	TGTGCCAGCAGGGGGGACAGGGGTTACGAGCAGTACTTC	CASRGDRGYEQYF